This paragraph reports one T cell receptor (beta chain). The V end lost 5 bases, the J end lost 3 bases, and 20 bases lay between the germline ends. The germline gives CDR1 MNHNS, CDR2 SASEGT. This CDR3 region has 16 residues. This sample is drawn from a study of T cells in Graves' hyperthyroidism and ophthalmopathy. RNA transcripts were the template for amplifying TCR beta CDR3 regions. In the first-round RT-PCR of the TCR CDR3, the HTBI primer set was used. TCRdb reprocessed the multiplex PCR reads with MiXCR, giving one entry per CDR3 protein. The table lists about 590,000 distinct CDR3 sequences, 15% to 18% of them singletons. A lack of ophthalmopathy progression within 18 months defined stable Graves' hyperthyroidism.

The sequence derives from a woman aged 25 to 39 with Graves' hyperthyroidism. The rearrangement joins TRBV6-1 to TRBJ2-7; D is unresolved. The specimen sequenced was blood. The CDR3 sequence is CASSYHPGNVGYEQYF. The DNA of the CDR3 is TGTGCCAGCAGTTACCATCCAGGAAACGTAGGCTACGAGCAGTACTTC.